The clone carrying this TCR beta chain was seen ten or more times. Its matching antigen is unknown. Construction of the TCRbeta library involved unique molecular identifiers. TCRdb used MiXCR to reprocess the PCR reads, holding one entry per CDR3 protein. Of 400,000 to 550,000 distinct CDR3 sequences listed, over 9.5% are singletons. This entry comes from a study of T-cell reconstitution after alpha-beta-depleted transplantation in children. Study-level findings and limits: A year post-transplant, T-cell counts and diversity derived mostly from newly produced T cells. Some patients owed their high day-60 TCRbeta diversity to surviving recipient T cells and thymic progenitors.

Trimming shortened V by 6 bases and J by 6 bases, and 12 bases separated the two germline ends. Germline CDR1 and CDR2: MNHEY and SVGEGT. This CDR3 region has 13 residues. This sample comprised PBMCs, obtained before TCRalphabeta/CD19-depleted stem cell transplant. The chain is built from TRBV6-2 or TRBV6-3 and TRBJ2-1, with D possibly matching TRBD2 (5 bases). The sequence derives from a child aged 2-15 years with inherited bone marrow failure, due to receive a stem cell transplant. The CDR3 DNA reads TGTGCCAGCAGAAACGGAGGTAGCAATGAGCAGTTCTTC. It translates to CASRNGGSNEQFF.